The 32 T cell receptor beta chains in this list originate from one sample, sequenced in a study of blood T cell repertoires in COVID-19. Assay used: immunoSEQ multiplex PCR; TCRdb lists only in-frame clones, some missing. The table records roughly 190,000 clones, under 90% of them present only once. The sample was peripheral blood. The receptors here all came from a man younger than 45 with active or convalescent COVID-19.

CDR3 coding DNA: TGTGCCAGCAGTTCAGAAGCCAAAAACATTCAGTACTTC. This encodes CASSSEAKNIQYF. This rearrangement joins TRBV6-2 or TRBV6-3 to TRBJ2-4; D unclear. The ends were cut back, 4 bases at V and 0 bases at J, with 4 bases in the middle. Germline V lookup: CDR1 MNHEY, CDR2 SVGEGT. The CDR3 runs 13 residues.

This clone was seen only a few times. This rearrangement joins TRBV2 to TRBJ2-5; 10 bases are shared with TRBD2. The CDR3 runs 15 residues. The V and J ends lost 8 bases and 5 bases, in that order; junction bases with no gene match: 11. The germline gives CDR1 SNHLY, CDR2 FYNNEI. The CDR3 coding sequence is TGTGCCAGCGTACTACCAAGCGGGAGGGCTGAGACCCAGTACTTC. Its protein product is CASVLPSGRAETQYF.

This clone was detected once. The rearrangement joins TRBV4-1 to TRBJ2-1; 14 bases are shared with TRBD2. V gave up 0 bases and J gave up 2 bases; unmatched junction bases: 12. This CDR3 region has 21 residues. Germline CDR1 reads MGHRA; CDR2 reads YSYEKL. In nucleotides, the CDR3 is TGCGCCAGCAGCCAAGAAGGGACTAGCGGGAGTATCCCGATACCCTACAATGAGCAGTTCTTC. It is translated as CASSQEGTSGSIPIPYNEQFF.

The rearrangement uses TRBV11-2 and TRBJ1-4, with a possible D match to TRBD1 (5 bases). The CDR3 runs to 16 residues. Per the germline V gene, CDR1 is SGHAT and CDR2 is FQNNGV. V was clipped by 3 bases and J by 8 bases, with 19 bases between them. CDR3 protein: CASSFGAGPVGEKLFF. In nucleotides, the CDR3 is TGTGCCAGCAGCTTTGGGGCAGGCCCCGTTGGCGAAAAACTGTTTTTT.

This chain links TRBV6-1 with TRBJ1-2, with TRBD1 identical over 8 bases. Trimming removed 6 bases from V and 2 bases from J; junction bases left unmatched: 14. The CDR3 length is 17 residues. Germline loops: CDR1 MNHNS, CDR2 SASEGT. The CDR3: CASSEKTIQGANYGYTF. The DNA for the CDR3 is TGTGCCAGCAGCGAAAAGACGATCCAGGGGGCGAACTATGGCTACACCTTC.

The chain has TRBV11-3 and TRBJ2-1; 9 bases are a match to TRBD2. This CDR3 is built from 15 residues. V lost 5 bases and J lost 6; bases outside the gene matches: 8. Germline CDR1 reads SGHNT; CDR2 reads YENEEA. The CDR3 spells CASSQALAGTNEQFF. In nucleotides, the CDR3 is TGTGCCAGCAGCCAAGCCCTAGCGGGGACCAATGAGCAGTTCTTC.

The rearrangement uses TRBV30 and TRBJ1-1; D remains ambiguous. CDR1 GTSNPN and CDR2 SVGIG come from the germline V gene (reference sequence). There are 13 residues in the CDR3. The V end was cut by 5 bases, the J end by 5 bases, with 15 bases between. The CDR3 DNA reads TGTGCCTGGGGACGGGAGGGATTTACTGAAGCTTTCTTT. The encoded protein is CAWGREGFTEAFF.

In its sample, this clone was seen once. The gene calls are TRBV2 and TRBJ1-6; D not certain. There are 15 residues in the CDR3. CDR1 SNHLY and CDR2 FYNNEI come from the germline V gene. Trimming pared 7 bases from V and 9 bases from J, leaving 19 bases between. The CDR3 DNA reads TGTGCCAGCACCCAAGGTTGGACGGCGGGTTCACCCCTCCACTTT. Protein product: CASTQGWTAGSPLHF.

This chain uses TRBV29-1 with TRBJ1-1; D remains ambiguous. The germline gives CDR1 SQVTM, CDR2 ANQGSEA. The CDR3 runs to 13 residues. CDR3 in amino acids: CSAQKEQNTEAFF. In DNA, the CDR3 is TGCAGTGCCCAAAAGGAGCAGAACACTGAAGCTTTCTTT.

The chain combines TRBV21-1 with TRBJ1-2; the D segment call TRBD1 is taken from the table without a DNA check. TRBV21-1 is reported as a pseudogene. CDR3 size: 16 residues. CDR3 sequence (DNA): TGTGCCAGCAGCATAATACGGACAGGGAAGGTCGATGGCTACACCTTC. Translated: CASSIIRTGKVDGYTF.

DNA of the CDR3: TGCAGCGTTGGACTAGCGGGGGGCATGGGCGGGGAGCTGTTTTTT. Translated, it gives CSVGLAGGMGGELFF. V and J are TRBV29-1 and TRBJ2-2, with TRBD2 matching 13 bases. Per germline, CDR1 SQVTM and CDR2 ANQGSEA. The CDR3 has 15 residues. V gave up 4 bases and J gave up 7 bases; unmatched junction bases: 6.

This clone was observed a few times. Other DNA variants within this sample encode the same CDR3. The rearrangement joins TRBV12-3 or TRBV12-4 to TRBJ1-5; no clear D. Trimming took 3 bases from V and 6 from J, leaving 9 bases between them. This CDR3 region has 13 residues. The CDR3 DNA is TGTGCCAGCAGTTTCGGAGCGGGTCAGCCCCAGCATTTT. It translates to CASSFGAGQPQHF.

The gene calls are TRBV10-1 and TRBJ2-7, with TRBD1 matching 11 bases. The CDR3 sequence is 14 residues long. Germline assignment: CDR1 WNHNN and CDR2 SYGVQD (reference sequence). After removal of 3 bases from V and 6 bases from J, the junction contained 4 bases not matched to a gene. Here the CDR3 reads CASSDQGQGVEQYF. The CDR3 coding sequence is TGCGCCAGCAGTGACCAGGGACAGGGGGTCGAGCAGTACTTC.

This sequence joins TRBV7-2 and TRBJ2-5, with 9 bases identical to TRBD2. V shed 5 bases and J 5 bases; nucleotides not matched to a gene: 12. The CDR3 has 16 amino acids. Looked up from germline, CDR1 is SGHTA and CDR2 is FQGNSA. CDR3 sequence reads: CASSRYSGRIGETQYF. CDR3 DNA: TGTGCCAGCAGCAGATATAGCGGGAGAATCGGGGAGACCCAGTACTTC.

The chain links TRBV30 to TRBJ1-4, with TRBD1 matching 9 bases. V dropped 4 bases and J dropped 5; count of bases not matched to a gene: 2. The CDR3 covers 13 residues. Per the germline V gene, CDR1 is GTSNPN and CDR2 is SVGIG (reference sequence). The CDR3 spells CAWKGTGNEKLFF. As DNA, the CDR3 is TGTGCCTGGAAAGGGACAGGGAATGAAAAACTGTTTTTT.

The rearrangement links TRBV19 to TRBJ2-1; TRBD1 might be the D (5 bases). With 3 bases removed from V and 4 bases from J, the gap between germline ends came to 16 bases. Germline-derived CDR1 and CDR2 are LNHDA and SQIVND (reference sequence). The CDR3 covers 16 residues. The CDR3 sequence is CASSIPSAGFYNEQFF. CDR3 sequence (DNA): TGTGCCAGTAGTATTCCATCCGCAGGGTTTTACAATGAGCAGTTCTTC.

V usage is TRBV10-3 and J usage is TRBJ1-3; D remains ambiguous. The V and J ends lost 11 bases and 0 bases respectively, with 11 bases between them. The CDR3 loop spans 13 amino acids. Germline assignment: CDR1 ENHRY and CDR2 SYGVKD. CDR3 residues: CAVVSDSGNTIYF. The CDR3, as DNA: TGTGCCGTCGTTAGCGACTCTGGAAACACCATATATTTT.

Worth noting for this clone: With a much larger clone just one base away, this may be a read error. This chain links TRBV4-3 with TRBJ2-1, with 9 nucleotides matching TRBD2. J lost 7 bases, V lost 1 base, and 5 bases had no gene match. The CDR3 is made up of 15 amino acids. CDR1 and CDR2 from the germline V gene are LGHNA and YSLEER. CDR3 nucleotide sequence: TGCGCCAGCAGCCAAGTAGGCGGGGGGGGGAATGAGCAGTTCTTC. Translation gives CASSQVGGGGNEQFF.

The chain employs TRBV24-1 and TRBJ1-3, with a possible D match to TRBD1 (5 bases). The V gene lost 3 bases and the J gene lost 1 base, with 9 bases spanning the gap. Per the germline V gene, CDR1 is KGHDR and CDR2 is SFDVKD. The CDR3 runs 15 residues. In nucleotides, the CDR3 is TGTGCCACCAGTGATGCCAGGGTGTCTGGAAACACCATATATTTT. Protein sequence: CATSDARVSGNTIYF.

The chain joins TRBV9 to TRBJ2-3, with 7 nucleotides matching TRBD1. Germline V gene lookup returns CDR1 SGDLS and CDR2 YYNGEE. This CDR3 is 16 amino acids long. The junction had 10 bases not matched to a gene; V was cut back by 3 bases and J by 3 bases. DNA for the CDR3: TGTGCCAGCAGCGCCGCCAGGGGGATAGGGACAGATACGCAGTATTTT. Protein sequence: CASSAARGIGTDTQYF.

This clone was counted a few times. The CDR3 bases are TGTGCCAGCTCACTCGTCGGGTCCTACGAGCAGTACGTC. Translation gives CASSLVGSYEQYV. The J gene is TRBJ2-7, the V gene TRBV18; D remains unclear. The V gene lost 4 bases and the J gene lost 1 base, with 8 bases spanning the gap. Germline V CDR1 and CDR2: KGHSH, LQKENI. The CDR3 runs 13 residues.

The chain combines TRBV21-1 with TRBJ2-7; whether TRBD1, the table's D call, matches the DNA was not checked. TRBV21-1 constitutes a pseudogene. The length of the CDR3 is 15 residues. CDR3 coding DNA: TGTGCCAGCAGCAAAGCGCTTTCAGGGAACTACGAGCAGTACGTC. Translation gives CASSKALSGNYEQYV.

V is TRBV10-1 and J is TRBJ1-5; the D gene is possibly TRBD1 (5 bases). Between the trimmed V and J ends, which lost 1 base and 6 bases, there was a span of 7 bases. The V gene's germline CDR1 is WNHNN and CDR2 SYGVQD (reference sequence). The CDR3 spans 13 residues. The CDR3 DNA sequence: TGCGCCAGCAGTGAGTACCAGGGTCAGCCCCAGCATTTT. Translation: CASSEYQGQPQHF.

V usage is TRBV2 and J usage is TRBJ1-5; 9 bases line up with TRBD1. The CDR3 consists of 14 residues. Trimming cost V 7 bases and J 9 bases; bases outside gene matches: 10. Per the germline V gene, CDR1 is SNHLY and CDR2 is FYNNEI. The DNA of the CDR3 is TGTGCCAGCAAGCTACAGGGGGCCGGATCGCCCCAGCATTTT. Its translation is CASKLQGAGSPQHF.

This chain joins TRBV5-6 and TRBJ2-2, with D hard to call. This CDR3 has 14 amino acids. V was cut by 0 bases and J by 4 bases, with 7 bases left in between. The germline gives CDR1 SGHDT, CDR2 YYEEEE. The CDR3 DNA follows: TGTGCCAGCAGCTTGGTTCAGGCCACCGGGGAGCTGTTTTTT. This gives the protein CASSLVQATGELFF.

The chain links TRBV6-5 to TRBJ2-7; D is possibly TRBD1 (5 bases). Germline lookup yields CDR1 MNHEY and CDR2 SVGAGI. The CDR3 is 14 residues long. Trimming took 0 bases from V and 2 from J, leaving 8 bases between them. The CDR3 DNA is TGTGCCAGCAGTTACTCAGGGGATCCCTACGAGCAGTACGTC. Translation gives CASSYSGDPYEQYV.

V and J are TRBV2 and TRBJ1-2; D perhaps matches TRBD1 (6 bases). Germline lookup yields CDR1 SNHLY and CDR2 FYNNEI. Trimming shortened V by 7 bases and J by 6 bases, and 15 bases separated the two germline ends. The CDR3 is made up of 13 amino acids. CDR3 nucleotides: TGTGCCAGCACTTCGGACAGTGGTCATGGCTACACCTTC. This gives the protein CASTSDSGHGYTF.

The gene calls are TRBV27 and TRBJ2-7; tentatively, D is TRBD1 (6 bases). This CDR3 is built from 14 residues. Germline lookup yields CDR1 MNHEY and CDR2 SMNVEV (reference sequence). The V end lost 7 bases, the J end lost 1 base, and 14 bases lay between the germline ends. CDR3 in DNA: TGTGCCAGCAAGGGGATTACAGGGTCCTACGAGCAGTACTTC. Translating it yields CASKGITGSYEQYF.

V usage is TRBV27 and J usage is TRBJ2-1; 12 nucleotides match TRBD2. V shed 5 bases and J 3 bases; nucleotides not matched to a gene: 8. CDR1 is MNHEY and CDR2 is SMNVEV in the germline V gene (reference sequence). The CDR3 contains 17 residues. CDR3: CASSTRTSGVSYNEQFF. CDR3 nucleotide sequence: TGTGCCAGCAGTACCCGGACTAGCGGGGTTAGCTACAATGAGCAGTTCTTC.

The CDR3 DNA follows: TGTGCCAGCAGTTACGGTGGACTAGCTTCAGTCTATGAGCAGTTCTTC. Translated, it gives CASSYGGLASVYEQFF. The V gene is TRBV6-5, the J gene TRBJ2-1, with 8 nucleotides matching TRBD2. The CDR3 extends over 16 amino acids. V shed 2 bases and J 8 bases; nucleotides not matched to a gene: 11. Looked up from germline, CDR1 is MNHEY and CDR2 is SVGAGI.

The J gene is TRBJ2-1, the V gene TRBV19; unclear D gene. This CDR3 has 14 residues. Germline CDR1 and CDR2: LNHDA and SQIVND (reference sequence). V was cut by 3 bases and J by 0 bases, with 6 bases left in between. Here the CDR3 DNA reads TGTGCCAGTAGTATTACGAGCTCCTACAATGAGCAGTTCTTC. Its protein product is CASSITSSYNEQFF.

V usage is TRBV15 and J usage is TRBJ1-1; 12 bases match TRBD1. V gave up 1 base and J gave up 5 bases; unmatched junction bases: 11. The germline gives CDR1 LNHNV, CDR2 YYDKDF (reference sequence). The CDR3 runs 18 residues. CDR3 bases: TGTGCCACCAGCAGAGGCTTGGGACAGGGGGCGAGTGGGACTGAAGCTTTCTTT. This encodes CATSRGLGQGASGTEAFF. Based on the CDR3 plus reference TRBV15 and TRBJ1-1, the full variable domain is DAMVIQNPRYQVTQFGKPVTLSCSQTLNHNVMYWYQQKSSQAPKLLFHYYDKDFNNEADTPDNFQSRRPNTSFCFLDIRSPGLGDTAMYLCATSRGLGQGASGTEAFFGQGTRLTVV.